The 9 T cell receptor beta chains listed next were all sequenced from one sample in a study of shared clonotypes between healthy human individuals. Repertoires were generated with immunoSEQ multiplex PCR, while TCRdb's copy carries only in-frame clones and drops some. The sample contains approximately 88,000 clones, 60% to 75% of which appear only once. The sequenced sample was memory CD8+ T cells sorted from blood. Regarding subset: CD45RO+ cells pooled with CCR7-negative TemRA cells. These receptors were obtained from a man aged 25 to 40 in good health.

By share of the sample, this clone is medium-sized (0.01 to 0.1%). CDR3 nucleotide sequence: TGTGCCAGCAGTTACCAGTATGAGCAGTTCTTC. It translates to CASSYQYEQFF. The chain has TRBV6-5 and TRBJ2-1; D is unresolved. The CDR3 extends over 11 amino acids. Germline CDR1 MNHEY, CDR2 SVGAGI. V lost 2 bases and J lost 8, with 4 bases in between.

The chain has TRBV25-1 and TRBJ2-3, with TRBD2 identical over 7 bases. The CDR3 runs to 17 residues. From germline, CDR1 is MGHDK and CDR2 SYGVNS. Germline trimming cut 3 bases from V and 3 bases from J; bases unmatched to any gene: 12. The CDR3 spells CASSESNQAGRTDTQYF. As DNA, the CDR3 is TGTGCCAGCAGTGAGAGTAATCAAGCGGGAAGGACAGATACGCAGTATTTT.

The count of this clone is one. V is TRBV4-1 and J is TRBJ1-1; D is unresolved. The germline V gene encodes CDR1 MGHRA and CDR2 YSYEKL. The germline V and J ends were trimmed by 6 bases and 5 bases, with 16 bases remaining between them. CDR3 length: 14 residues. The CDR3 nucleotides read TGCGCCAGCAGACCACTCGGGGTATTTACTGAAGCTTTCTTT. This translates into CASRPLGVFTEAFF.

This clone was recorded once. The chain combines TRBV30 with TRBJ1-4; D unclear. The CDR3 has 13 residues. V lost 4 bases to trimming and J lost 7 bases, with 13 bases between them. Germline V gives CDR1 GTSNPN, CDR2 SVGIG (reference sequence). The CDR3 coding sequence is TGTGCCTGGAAACCCCCCCCATCTGAAAAACTGTTTTTT. It encodes CAWKPPPSEKLFF.

V is TRBV5-5 and J is TRBJ2-7, with a tentative D call TRBD2 (6 bases). The V and J ends lost 4 bases and 4 bases respectively, with 12 bases between them. The CDR3 sequence is 13 residues long. In germline, CDR1 is SGHKS, CDR2 YYEKEE (reference sequence). The CDR3 DNA sequence: TGTGCCAGCAGCCGTAGCGGACGATACGAGCAGTACTTC. The encoded protein is CASSRSGRYEQYF.

The chain couples TRBV28 to TRBJ2-1; D call uncertain. The CDR3 spans 11 residues. Germline values: CDR1 MDHEN, CDR2 SYDVKM. V shed 1 base and J shed 8 bases, with 3 bases lying between them. The CDR3 DNA sequence: TGTGCCAGCAGTTTATCGTATGAGCAGTTCTTC. Translated, it gives CASSLSYEQFF.

The CDR3 DNA reads TGTGCCATCAGTGGACAAAGAGCGGGAGAGCCCCCTTATGAGCAGTACTTC. Translation: CAISGQRAGEPPYEQYF. This chain links TRBV10-3 with TRBJ2-7; 8 bases are shared with TRBD2. The length of the CDR3 is 17 residues. With V trimmed by 4 bases and J by 7 bases, 18 bases remained unmatched. Germline V gene lookup returns CDR1 ENHRY and CDR2 SYGVKD.

CDR3 residues: CASSSTHTEAFF. The CDR3, as DNA: TGTGCCAGCAGCTCGACCCACACTGAAGCTTTCTTT. V usage is TRBV11-3 and J usage is TRBJ1-1; D is undetermined. This CDR3 spans 12 amino acids. CDR1 and CDR2 (germline): SGHNT, YENEEA. V shed 4 bases and J shed 3 bases, with 6 bases lying between them.

This chain uses TRBV4-1 with TRBJ2-7; perhaps TRBD2 as D (6 bases). CDR3 length equals 14 residues. Trimming removed 2 bases from V and 4 bases from J, with 12 bases in between. CDR1 is MGHRA and CDR2 is YSYEKL in the germline V gene. The CDR3 sequence: CASSQKNLAYEQYF. The CDR3 DNA reads TGCGCCAGCAGCCAAAAAAATCTAGCGTACGAGCAGTACTTC.